Below are 27 T cell receptor beta chains sequenced from a single sample in a study of blood T cell repertoires in COVID-19. Libraries were prepared by immunoSEQ multiplex PCR; TCRdb keeps only in-frame clonotypes and omits some of them. Here the sample spans about 300,000 clones, 70% to 90% being singletons. Specimen: PBMCs or T cells enriched from blood (not recorded which). The receptors stem from a man younger than 40 who had recovered from COVID-19.

The sample holds a few counts of this clone. The chain uses TRBV7-2 and TRBJ2-7; TRBD2 is a possible D gene (5 bases). There are 14 residues in the CDR3. Trimming left V 5 bases short and J 2 bases short, with 13 bases between. Germline V gene sequence: CDR1 SGHTA, CDR2 FQGNSA. CDR3 in DNA: TGTGCCAGCAGCGAGGGCCCCCCACCCTACGAGCAGTACTTC. It codes for CASSEGPPPYEQYF. Based on the CDR3 plus reference TRBV7-2 and TRBJ2-7, the full variable domain is GAGVSQSPSNKVTEKGKDVELRCDPISGHTALYWYRQSLGQGLEFLIYFQGNSAPDKSGLPSDRFSAERTGGSVSTLTIQRTQQEDSAVYLCASSEGPPPYEQYFGPGTRLTVT.

The J gene is TRBJ1-2, the V gene TRBV2; the match to TRBD1 covers 8 bases. After removal of 4 bases from V and 7 bases from J, the junction contained 2 bases not matched to a gene. This CDR3 spans 12 amino acids. Germline CDR1 SNHLY, CDR2 FYNNEI. The CDR3 bases are TGTGCCAGCAGTGCCGGGACAGGTGGCTACACCTTC. Translation: CASSAGTGGYTF.

The V gene is TRBV6-5, the J gene TRBJ2-5; D is unresolved. Germline CDR1 MNHEY, CDR2 SVGAGI. This CDR3 contains 14 residues. V was cut by 0 bases and J by 3 bases, with 8 bases left in between. In DNA, the CDR3 is TGTGCCAGCAGTTACTCGTACAGAAAAGAGACCCAGTACTTC. Translation: CASSYSYRKETQYF.

This clone appeared once. This sequence joins TRBV29-1 and TRBJ2-7; the match to TRBD2 covers 7 bases. CDR1 is SQVTM and CDR2 is ANQGSEA in the germline V gene. CDR3 length: 14 amino acids. Trimming took 3 bases from V and 3 from J; bases not matched to a gene: 8. The CDR3 DNA follows: TGCAGCGTTGATGGGCTAGCGGAGAACTACGAGCAGTACTTC. Its translation: CSVDGLAENYEQYF.

The chain recombines TRBV11-2 with TRBJ1-5, with TRBD1 as a possible D gene (5 bases). Trimming pared 0 bases from V and 4 bases from J, leaving 13 bases between. There are 16 residues in the CDR3. The germline V gene encodes CDR1 SGHAT and CDR2 FQNNGV. The CDR3 spells CASSLDWQGGNQPQHF. Here the CDR3 DNA reads TGTGCCAGCAGCTTAGATTGGCAGGGAGGTAATCAGCCCCAGCATTTT.

This chain connects TRBV5-6 to TRBJ2-3, with 9 bases that match TRBD1. The V gene's germline CDR1 is SGHDT and CDR2 YYEEEE. Germline trimming cut 0 bases from V and 4 bases from J; bases unmatched to any gene: 6. The CDR3 spans 16 residues. The CDR3 region has the DNA TGTGCCAGCAGCTTGGTAACAGGGGGCATGGCAGATACGCAGTATTTT. As protein: CASSLVTGGMADTQYF.

CDR3 protein: CASSTTGDSNQPQHF. The CDR3 nucleotides read TGTGCCAGCAGTACCACCGGGGATAGCAATCAGCCCCAGCATTTT. The V call is TRBV6-5, the J call TRBJ1-5; D is undetermined. The CDR3 covers 15 residues. Germline V lookup: CDR1 MNHEY, CDR2 SVGAGI. Trimming took 5 bases from V and 0 from J, leaving 11 bases between them.

The chain recombines TRBV7-9 with TRBJ2-7; D might be TRBD1 (6 bases). The germline V gene has CDR1 SEHNR and CDR2 FQNEAQ (reference sequence). CDR3 size: 12 residues. With 6 bases removed from V and 7 bases from J, the gap between germline ends came to 13 bases. CDR3 nucleotides: TGTGCCAGCAGACAAAACAGGGCTGAGCAGTACTTC. As protein: CASRQNRAEQYF.

The rearrangement links TRBV5-8 to TRBJ1-1; 12 bases align to TRBD1. With 1 base clipped from V and 3 bases from J, the junction kept 4 bases outside the gene matches. Germline CDR1 SGHTS, CDR2 YDEGEE. The CDR3 length is 16 residues. The CDR3 reads CASSLRGQGADTEAFF. In DNA form, the CDR3 reads TGTGCCAGCAGCTTGAGGGGACAGGGGGCCGACACTGAAGCTTTCTTT.

This clone was picked up one time. V is TRBV21-1 and J is TRBJ1-6. TRBV21-1 is described as a pseudogene. The CDR3 spans 16 residues. The CDR3 is CASSKAVKAGSSPLHF. CDR3 DNA: TGTGCCAGCAGCAAAGCGGTGAAGGCCGGGAGTTCACCCCTCCACTTT.

The chain carries TRBV5-6 and TRBJ2-4; no reliable D call. This CDR3 comprises 14 residues. Per the germline V gene, CDR1 is SGHDT and CDR2 is YYEEEE. Trimming pared 0 bases from V and 7 bases from J, leaving 11 bases between. The chain's CDR3 is CASSLGPVENIQYF. The CDR3 region has the DNA TGTGCCAGCAGCTTGGGGCCGGTGGAGAACATTCAGTACTTC.

The rearrangement links TRBV9 to TRBJ2-2; 10 positions match TRBD2. Germline CDR1 and CDR2: SGDLS and YYNGEE. Trimming cost V 4 bases and J 7 bases; bases outside gene matches: 13. The CDR3 spans 17 residues. The CDR3 nucleotides are TGTGCCAGCAGCTGGACTAGCGGCTCTCGGGCCAGCGGGGAGCTGTTTTTT. Residues: CASSWTSGSRASGELFF.

The CDR3 region has the DNA TGTGCCAGCAGTCCAACACTATCCTACGAGCAGTACTTC. Its translation is CASSPTLSYEQYF. The chain recombines TRBV27 with TRBJ2-7; D remains ambiguous. Germline assignment: CDR1 MNHEY and CDR2 SMNVEV (reference sequence). This CDR3 is 13 amino acids long. The V and J ends lost 5 bases and 1 base respectively, with 9 bases between them.

The chain recombines TRBV18 with TRBJ1-2; no reliable D call. There are 11 residues in the CDR3. The germline CDR1 and CDR2 sequences are KGHSH and LQKENI. Trimming stripped 8 bases from V and 3 bases from J, with 7 bases between. As DNA, the CDR3 is TGTGCCAGCACGGCGGACTATGGCTACACCTTC. Protein: CASTADYGYTF.

The chain is built from TRBV28 and TRBJ1-1, with D possibly matching TRBD1 (5 bases). The CDR3 length is 13 residues. V gave up 6 bases and J gave up 6 bases, with 14 bases separating them. Germline lookup yields CDR1 MDHEN and CDR2 SYDVKM. Here the CDR3 reads CASSQPQVSEAFF. Here the CDR3 DNA reads TGTGCCAGCAGCCAGCCACAGGTTTCTGAAGCTTTCTTT.

This chain connects TRBV7-6 to TRBJ2-3, with D possibly TRBD1 on 5 matching bases. Germline V gives CDR1 SGHVS, CDR2 FNYEAQ. This CDR3 comprises 13 residues. Trimming removed 3 bases at V and 5 bases at J, with 9 bases between. The CDR3 DNA sequence: TGTGCCAGCAGCTTTTCCAGGGTAGATACGCAGTATTTT. Its protein is CASSFSRVDTQYF.

The V call is TRBV24-1, the J call TRBJ2-2; D is possibly TRBD1 (5 bases). The CDR3 runs to 16 residues. The ends were cut back, 2 bases at V and 7 bases at J, with 16 bases in the middle. Germline-derived CDR1 and CDR2 are KGHDR and SFDVKD. The CDR3 loop reads CATSDSAGRSVGELFF. The CDR3 nucleotides are TGTGCCACCAGTGATTCAGCAGGGCGGTCGGTCGGGGAGCTGTTTTTT.

This chain uses TRBV3-1 (or the pseudogene TRBV3-2) with TRBJ1-2, with a possible D match to TRBD1 (6 bases). CDR1 and CDR2 (germline): LGHDT, YNNKEL (reference sequence). This CDR3 region has 14 residues. V was clipped by 10 bases and J by 1 base, with 16 bases between them. DNA of the CDR3: TGTGCCACCCGGCCGGGGGGCTTTAACTATGGCTACACCTTC. It encodes CATRPGGFNYGYTF.

V and J are TRBV11-2 and TRBJ1-2, with D possibly matching TRBD1 (5 bases). Germline V gene sequence: CDR1 SGHAT, CDR2 FQNNGV. V lost 6 bases and J lost 5, with 16 bases in between. The CDR3 length is 14 residues. In DNA, the CDR3 is TGTGCCAGCAGTAACACCCGGGGGGGGTATGGCTACACCTTC. It codes for CASSNTRGGYGYTF.

The chain couples TRBV4-2 to TRBJ2-7; TRBD2 agrees at 10 bases. Trimming at V came to 5 bases and at J to 1 base, leaving 5 bases not matched to a gene. The CDR3 runs to 15 residues. CDR1 and CDR2 from the germline V gene are LGHNA and YNFKEQ. The DNA for the CDR3 is TGTGCCAGCAGCTGGCGGACTAGCGGTTCCTACGAGCAGTACTTC. Protein sequence: CASSWRTSGSYEQYF.

The genes are TRBV13 and TRBJ2-7, with 7 bases fitting TRBD1. Germline V lookup: CDR1 PRHDT, CDR2 FYEKMQ (reference sequence). V trimming: 6 bases; J trimming: 4 bases; junction bases outside the gene matches: 9. The CDR3 contains 14 residues. CDR3 coding DNA: TGTGCCAGCAGGCAAACAGGGGCATTGTACGAGCAGTACTTC. Encoded protein: CASRQTGALYEQYF. Full variable domain (missing parts from reference TRBV13 and TRBJ2-7): AAGVIQSPRHLIKEKRETATLKCYPIPRHDTVYWYQQGPGQDPQFLISFYEKMQSDKGSIPDRFSAQQFSDYHSELNMSSLELGDSALYFCASRQTGALYEQYFGPGTRLTVT.

This rearrangement joins TRBV27 to TRBJ1-2; 12 bases align to TRBD1. The germline V gene has CDR1 MNHEY and CDR2 SMNVEV (reference sequence). CDR3 length equals 15 residues. V trimming: 6 bases; J trimming: 6 bases; junction bases outside the gene matches: 8. CDR3 amino acids: CASRSPGQGADGYTF. CDR3 nucleotides: TGTGCCAGCAGGTCCCCGGGACAGGGGGCGGATGGCTACACCTTC.

CDR3 bases: TGTGCCAGCAGCTTAGGATACAGAGTCCTTGGGGCTTTCTTT. Translated: CASSLGYRVLGAFF. The chain employs TRBV11-3 and TRBJ1-1; D gene uncertain. The V and J ends lost 1 base and 11 bases respectively, with 17 bases between them. This CDR3 has 14 residues. Looked up from germline, CDR1 is SGHNT and CDR2 is YENEEA.

The chain combines TRBV7-8 with TRBJ2-7, with D perhaps TRBD1 (6 bases). The germline gives CDR1 SGHVS, CDR2 FQNEAQ. CDR3 length: 14 residues. With 5 bases removed from V and 3 bases from J, the gap between germline ends came to 14 bases. CDR3 sequence: CASSQLGASYEQYF. CDR3 DNA sequence: TGTGCCAGCAGCCAACTGGGGGCCAGCTACGAGCAGTACTTC.

V usage is TRBV7-2 and J usage is TRBJ2-5; the D gene is possibly TRBD1 (5 bases). The V end lost 3 bases, the J end lost 5 bases, and 10 bases lay between the germline ends. Per the germline V gene, CDR1 is SGHTA and CDR2 is FQGNSA. This CDR3 is 13 amino acids long. DNA of the CDR3: TGTGCCAGCAGCTTCAGGGTTGGGGAGACCCAGTACTTC. It is translated as CASSFRVGETQYF. The whole variable domain, filled in from reference TRBV7-2 and TRBJ2-5, reads GAGVSQSPSNKVTEKGKDVELRCDPISGHTALYWYRQSLGQGLEFLIYFQGNSAPDKSGLPSDRFSAERTGGSVSTLTIQRTQQEDSAVYLCASSFRVGETQYFGPGTRLLVL.

V gene TRBV11-2 combines with J gene TRBJ2-5, with D hard to call. The CDR3 has 11 amino acids. The V end was cut by 4 bases, the J end by 2 bases, with 2 bases between. CDR1 and CDR2 (germline): SGHAT, FQNNGV. The CDR3 DNA sequence: TGTGCCAGCAGCTCTCAAGAGACCCAGTACTTC. This sequence encodes CASSSQETQYF.

This clone was observed a few times. The chain links TRBV5-4 to TRBJ1-1; D call uncertain. Germline assignment: CDR1 SGHNT and CDR2 YYREEE (reference sequence). This CDR3 has 14 residues. V lost 0 bases to trimming and J lost 1 base, with 7 bases between them. The CDR3 DNA sequence: TGTGCCAGCAGCTTGGGACTCTCGAACACTGAAGCTTTCTTT. Its translation is CASSLGLSNTEAFF.